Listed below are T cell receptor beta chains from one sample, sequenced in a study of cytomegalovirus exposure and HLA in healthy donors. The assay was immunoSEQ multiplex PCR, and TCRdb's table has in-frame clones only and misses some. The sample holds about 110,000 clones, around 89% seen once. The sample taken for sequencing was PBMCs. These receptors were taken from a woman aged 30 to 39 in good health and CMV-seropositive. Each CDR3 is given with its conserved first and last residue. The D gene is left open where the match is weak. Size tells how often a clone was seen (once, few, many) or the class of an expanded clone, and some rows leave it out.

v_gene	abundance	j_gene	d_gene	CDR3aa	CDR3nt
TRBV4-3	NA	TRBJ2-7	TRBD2	CASSQDLRLAGHEQYF	TGCGCCAGCAGCCAAGATTTGAGACTAGCGGGACACGAGCAGTACTTC
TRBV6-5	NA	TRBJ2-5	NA	CASSLRGGGPPTQYF	TGTGCCAGCAGCCTACGAGGCGGGGGCCCGCCGACCCAGTACTTC
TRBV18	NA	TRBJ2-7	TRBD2	CASSPGLATYEQYF	TGTGCCAGCTCACCCGGACTAGCGACCTACGAGCAGTACTTC
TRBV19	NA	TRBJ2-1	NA	CASSSGQAYNEQFF	TGTGCCAGTAGTTCTGGGCAGGCGTACAATGAGCAGTTCTTC
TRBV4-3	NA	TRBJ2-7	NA	CASSQDTPEQYF	TGCGCCAGCAGCCAAGATACTCCCGAGCAGTACTTC
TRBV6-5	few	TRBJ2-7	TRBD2	CASSVGGPYEQYF	TGTGCCAGCAGTGTGGGAGGGCCGTACGAGCAGTACTTC
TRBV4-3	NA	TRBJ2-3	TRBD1	CASSTRPGQGTDTQYF	TGCGCCAGCAGCACCCGTCCGGGACAGGGAACAGATACGCAGTATTTT
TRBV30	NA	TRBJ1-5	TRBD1	CAWGGDRVWPQHF	TGTGCCTGGGGTGGAGACAGGGTATGGCCCCAGCATTTT
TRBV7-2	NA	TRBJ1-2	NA	CASSDRRHYGYTF	TGTGCCAGCAGTGACAGGCGGCACTATGGCTACACCTTC
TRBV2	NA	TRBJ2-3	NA	CASSDSTDTQYF	TGTGCCAGCAGTGACAGTACAGATACGCAGTATTTT
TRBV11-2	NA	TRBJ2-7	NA	CASSFTSRGQYF	TGTGCCAGCAGCTTTACCTCACGGGGGCAGTACTTC
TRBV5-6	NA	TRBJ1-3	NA	CASSLGIQGNTIYF	TGTGCCAGCAGCTTGGGAATCCAGGGAAACACCATATATTTT
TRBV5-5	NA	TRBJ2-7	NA	CASSLVVSAVTYEQYF	TGTGCCAGCAGCTTGGTGGTCAGCGCCGTAACCTACGAGCAGTACTTC
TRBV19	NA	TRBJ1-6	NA	CASSIAAKGNSPLHF	TGTGCCAGTAGTATAGCGGCAAAGGGGAATTCACCCCTCCACTTT
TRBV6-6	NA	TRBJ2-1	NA	CASSRGAGEQFF	TGTGCCAGCAGCCGGGGGGCAGGGGAGCAGTTCTTC
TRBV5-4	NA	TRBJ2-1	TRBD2	CASSYAPAGGPGNEQFF	TGTGCCAGCAGCTACGCCCCCGCGGGAGGGCCGGGGAATGAGCAGTTCTTC
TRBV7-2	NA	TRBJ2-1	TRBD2	CASSHSGGSYNEQFF	TGTGCCAGCAGCCATAGCGGGGGCTCCTACAATGAGCAGTTCTTC
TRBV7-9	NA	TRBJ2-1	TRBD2	CASSLATSGSIYNEQFF	TGTGCCAGCAGCTTAGCAACCAGCGGGAGTATCTACAATGAGCAGTTCTTC
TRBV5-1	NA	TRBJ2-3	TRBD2	CASSKTSVSDTQYF	TGCGCCAGCAGCAAGACTAGCGTCTCGGATACGCAGTATTTT
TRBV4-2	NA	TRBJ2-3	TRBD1	CASSQDLGTGATDTQYF	TGTGCCAGCAGCCAAGATTTGGGGACAGGGGCAACAGATACGCAGTATTTT
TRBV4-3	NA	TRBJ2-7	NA	CASSQDYGGPIEQYF	TGCGCCAGCAGCCAAGATTACGGAGGGCCGATAGAGCAGTACTTC
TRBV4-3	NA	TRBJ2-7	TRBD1	CASSHRTGVAYEQYF	TGCGCCAGCAGCCACCGGACAGGTGTTGCCTACGAGCAGTACTTC
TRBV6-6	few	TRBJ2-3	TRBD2	CASSSRTSGGRDTQYF	TGTGCCAGCAGTTCTCGGACTAGCGGGGGGCGGGATACGCAGTATTTT
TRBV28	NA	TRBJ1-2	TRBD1	CASSPSGTGDGYTF	TGTGCCAGCAGCCCGTCTGGGACAGGGGATGGCTACACCTTC
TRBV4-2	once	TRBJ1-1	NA	CASSQEFREWSNTEAFF	TGTGCCAGCAGCCAAGAATTCCGCGAGTGGTCGAACACTGAAGCTTTCTTT
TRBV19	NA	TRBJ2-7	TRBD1	CASSRTGTESYEQYF	TGTGCCAGTAGCAGAACCGGGACAGAGTCCTACGAGCAGTACTTC
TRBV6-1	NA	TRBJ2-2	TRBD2	CASSEAGLAANTGELFF	TGTGCCAGCAGTGAAGCGGGACTAGCCGCGAACACCGGGGAGCTGTTTTTT
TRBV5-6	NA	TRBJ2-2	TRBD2	CASRDGAGAGELFF	TGTGCCAGCAGGGATGGGGCGGGGGCCGGGGAGCTGTTTTTT
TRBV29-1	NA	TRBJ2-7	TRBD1	CSVGQGAEQYF	TGCAGCGTTGGACAGGGCGCCGAGCAGTACTTC
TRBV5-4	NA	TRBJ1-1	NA	CASSPAGANTEAFF	TGTGCCAGCAGCCCCGCAGGCGCTAACACTGAAGCTTTCTTT
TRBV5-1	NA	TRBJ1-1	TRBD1	CASSVGTGAEAFF	TGCGCCAGCAGCGTGGGGACAGGCGCTGAAGCTTTCTTT
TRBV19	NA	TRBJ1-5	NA	CASSIPRTASNQPQHF	TGTGCCAGTAGTATCCCCCGGACAGCCAGCAATCAGCCCCAGCATTTT
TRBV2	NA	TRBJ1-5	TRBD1	CASSDRTGGYQPQHF	TGTGCCAGCAGTGACCGGACAGGGGGCTATCAGCCCCAGCATTTT
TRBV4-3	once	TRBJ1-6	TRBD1	CASRLDRGNSPLHF	TGCGCCAGCCGTCTCGACAGGGGTAATTCACCCCTCCACTTT
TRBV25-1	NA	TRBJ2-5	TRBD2	CASRVVGTSDQETQYF	TGTGCCAGCAGAGTGGTGGGGACTAGCGATCAAGAGACCCAGTACTTC
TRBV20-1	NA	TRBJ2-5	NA	CSASPEETQYF	TGCAGTGCTAGTCCGGAAGAGACCCAGTACTTC
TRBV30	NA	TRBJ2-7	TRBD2	CAWSVLRTSGGKVEQYF	TGTGCCTGGAGTGTACTAAGGACTAGCGGGGGGAAGGTCGAGCAGTACTTC
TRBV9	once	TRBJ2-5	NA	CASSVGPSREETQYF	TGTGCCAGCAGCGTAGGGCCGAGCAGGGAAGAGACCCAGTACTTC
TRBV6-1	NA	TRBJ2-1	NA	CASSEGQFSYNEQFF	TGTGCCAGCAGTGAAGGGCAGTTTTCCTACAATGAGCAGTTCTTC
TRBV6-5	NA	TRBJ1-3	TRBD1	CASSSTGTGNTIYF	TGTGCCAGCAGCTCGACAGGGACTGGAAACACCATATATTTT
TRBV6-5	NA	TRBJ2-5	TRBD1	CASSDRDREETQYF	TGTGCCAGCAGCGACAGGGACAGGGAAGAGACCCAGTACTTC
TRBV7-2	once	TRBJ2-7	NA	CASSLVLGGAYEQYF	TGTGCCAGCAGCTTAGTTTTGGGCGGGGCCTACGAGCAGTACTTC
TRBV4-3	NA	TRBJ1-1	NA	CASSQDGGGREAFF	TGCGCCAGCAGCCAAGATGGTGGTGGCCGTGAAGCTTTCTTT
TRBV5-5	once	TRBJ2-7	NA	CASSSTGGDYEQYF	TGTGCCAGCAGCTCCACAGGGGGGGACTACGAGCAGTACTTC
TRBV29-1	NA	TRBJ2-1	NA	CSVEGPFSSYNEQFF	TGCAGCGTTGAAGGCCCTTTCAGCTCCTACAATGAGCAGTTCTTC
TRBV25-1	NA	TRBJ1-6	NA	CASSELAGDNSPLHF	TGTGCCAGCAGTGAATTAGCGGGGGATAATTCACCCCTCCACTTT
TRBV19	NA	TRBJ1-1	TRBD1	CASSGAVTGEWDTEAFF	TGTGCCAGTAGCGGGGCGGTGACAGGGGAGTGGGACACTGAAGCTTTCTTT
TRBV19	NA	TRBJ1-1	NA	CASSIGGPRTEAFF	TGTGCCAGTAGTATTGGGGGCCCGAGGACTGAAGCTTTCTTT
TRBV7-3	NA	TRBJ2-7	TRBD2	CASSTTGTSAEQYF	TGTGCCAGCAGCACGACCGGGACTAGCGCCGAGCAGTACTTC
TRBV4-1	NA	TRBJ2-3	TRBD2	CASSAVGGRADTQYF	TGCGCCAGCAGCGCCGTGGGCGGGAGGGCGGATACGCAGTATTTT
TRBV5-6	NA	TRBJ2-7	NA	CASSLGQSLYEQYF	TGTGCCAGCAGCTTGGGTCAGTCTCTCTACGAGCAGTACTTC
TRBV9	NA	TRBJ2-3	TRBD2	CASSARTSGPTDTQYF	TGTGCCAGCAGCGCCCGGACTAGCGGCCCCACAGATACGCAGTATTTT
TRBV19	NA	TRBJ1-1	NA	CASKDSAMMNTEAFF	TGTGCCAGTAAAGACAGTGCGATGATGAACACTGAAGCTTTCTTT
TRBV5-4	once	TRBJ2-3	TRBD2	CASSPVSGGADTQYF	TGTGCCAGCAGCCCTGTGAGCGGGGGGGCAGATACGCAGTATTTT
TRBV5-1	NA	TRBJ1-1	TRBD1	CASSSKGTGEAFF	TGCGCCAGCAGCTCCAAGGGGACAGGTGAAGCTTTCTTT